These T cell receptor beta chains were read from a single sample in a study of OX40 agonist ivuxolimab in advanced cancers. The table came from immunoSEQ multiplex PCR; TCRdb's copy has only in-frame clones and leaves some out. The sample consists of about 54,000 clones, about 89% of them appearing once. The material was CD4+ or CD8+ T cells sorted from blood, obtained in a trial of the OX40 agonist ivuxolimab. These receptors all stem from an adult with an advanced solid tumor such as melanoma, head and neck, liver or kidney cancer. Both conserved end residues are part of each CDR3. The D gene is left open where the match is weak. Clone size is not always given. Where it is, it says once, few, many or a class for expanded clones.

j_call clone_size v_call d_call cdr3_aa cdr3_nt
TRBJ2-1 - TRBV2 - CASSEERGGSNEQFF TGTGCCAGCAGTGAAGAGAGGGGGGGGTCGAATGAGCAGTTCTTC
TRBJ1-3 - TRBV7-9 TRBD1 CASSIGTENTIYF TGTGCCAGCAGCATCGGGACAGAAAACACCATATATTTT
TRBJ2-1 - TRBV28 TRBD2 CASQPQAGGLNEQFF TGTGCCAGCCAACCGCAAGCGGGGGGGCTTAATGAGCAGTTCTTC
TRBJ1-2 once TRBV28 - CASRRYRGGYGYTF TGTGCCAGCAGAAGATACCGGGGAGGCTATGGCTACACCTTC
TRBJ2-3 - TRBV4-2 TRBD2 CASSQDRGGEADTQYF TGTGCCAGCAGCCAAGATCGGGGGGGAGAAGCAGATACGCAGTATTTT
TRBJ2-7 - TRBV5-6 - CASSWGVQVSYEQYF TGTGCCAGCAGCTGGGGGGTCCAAGTCTCCTACGAGCAGTACTTC
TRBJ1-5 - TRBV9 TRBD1 CASSPGQGGQPQHF TGTGCCAGCAGCCCAGGACAGGGGGGTCAGCCCCAGCATTTT
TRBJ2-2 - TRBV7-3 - CASSIDNGGGELFF TGTGCCAGCAGCATCGACAACGGAGGCGGGGAGCTGTTTTTT
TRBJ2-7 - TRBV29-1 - CSVEGQAYEQYF TGCAGCGTTGAAGGGCAAGCTTACGAGCAGTACTTC
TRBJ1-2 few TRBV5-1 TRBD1 CASRWDRGIYGYTF TGCGCCAGCAGATGGGACAGGGGAATTTATGGCTACACCTTC
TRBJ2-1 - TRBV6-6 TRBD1 CASSYSGDRYNEQFF TGTGCCAGCAGTTACTCCGGGGACAGATACAATGAGCAGTTCTTC
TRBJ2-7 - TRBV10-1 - CASSESGRTEQYF TGCGCCAGCAGTGAGTCCGGCAGAACCGAGCAGTACTTC
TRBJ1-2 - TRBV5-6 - CASSSGRLYGYTF TGTGCCAGCAGCTCGGGTCGGCTTTATGGCTACACCTTC
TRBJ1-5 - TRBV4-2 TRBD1 CASSRVGTGDQPQHF TGTGCCAGCAGCCGAGTCGGTACAGGGGATCAGCCCCAGCATTTT
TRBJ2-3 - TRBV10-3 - CAITHGRTTTDTQYF TGTGCCATCACTCATGGGCGAACGACCACAGATACGCAGTATTTT
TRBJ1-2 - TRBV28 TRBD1 CASSEDRGREGYTF TGTGCCAGCAGCGAGGACAGGGGGAGAGAGGGCTACACCTTC
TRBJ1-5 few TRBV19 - CASSQAGSRNQPQHF TGTGCCAGTAGTCAGGCAGGGAGTAGGAATCAGCCCCAGCATTTT
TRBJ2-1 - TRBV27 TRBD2 CASSRQRTSGYYNEQFF TGTGCCAGCAGTCGACAAAGGACTAGCGGCTACTACAATGAGCAGTTCTTC
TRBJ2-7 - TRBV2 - CASSEAVGYEQYF TGTGCCAGCAGTGAAGCGGTTGGCTACGAGCAGTACTTC
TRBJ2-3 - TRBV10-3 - CAISVSLGADTQYF TGTGCCATCAGTGTCTCTCTGGGAGCAGATACGCAGTATTTT
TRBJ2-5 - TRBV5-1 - CASSNQQETQYF TGCGCCAGCAGTAATCAACAAGAGACCCAGTACTTC
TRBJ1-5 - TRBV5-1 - CASSPGGSSNQPQHF TGCGCCAGCAGCCCCGGGGGGAGTAGCAATCAGCCCCAGCATTTT
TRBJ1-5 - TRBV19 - CASSKQLYQPQHF TGTGCCAGTAGTAAACAGTTATATCAGCCCCAGCATTTT
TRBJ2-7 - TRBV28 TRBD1 CASSTTPKTGRYEQYF TGTGCCAGCAGTACAACGCCGAAGACAGGGCGCTACGAGCAGTACTTC
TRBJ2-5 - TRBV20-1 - CSASMETQYF TGCAGTGCCTCAATGGAGACCCAGTACTTC
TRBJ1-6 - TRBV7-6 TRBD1 CASSLRPGQGSPLHF TGTGCCAGCAGCTTAAGGCCGGGACAGGGTTCACCCCTCCACTTT
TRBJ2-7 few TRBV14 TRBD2 CASSHPRMGLAGDEQYF TGTGCCAGCAGCCACCCGAGGATGGGACTAGCGGGAGACGAGCAGTACTTC
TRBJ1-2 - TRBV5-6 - CASSGLSGQYGYTF TGTGCCAGCAGCGGCCTGAGTGGGCAATATGGCTACACCTTC
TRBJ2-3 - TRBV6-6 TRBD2 CASIGRLAGADTQYF TGTGCCAGCATTGGGCGGCTAGCGGGAGCAGATACGCAGTATTTT
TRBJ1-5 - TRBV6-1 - CASRKGSGNQPQHF TGTGCCAGCAGGAAGGGTTCGGGAAATCAGCCCCAGCATTTT
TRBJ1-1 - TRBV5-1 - CASSLQGLGTEAFF TGCGCCAGCAGCCTCCAGGGCCTCGGCACTGAAGCTTTCTTT